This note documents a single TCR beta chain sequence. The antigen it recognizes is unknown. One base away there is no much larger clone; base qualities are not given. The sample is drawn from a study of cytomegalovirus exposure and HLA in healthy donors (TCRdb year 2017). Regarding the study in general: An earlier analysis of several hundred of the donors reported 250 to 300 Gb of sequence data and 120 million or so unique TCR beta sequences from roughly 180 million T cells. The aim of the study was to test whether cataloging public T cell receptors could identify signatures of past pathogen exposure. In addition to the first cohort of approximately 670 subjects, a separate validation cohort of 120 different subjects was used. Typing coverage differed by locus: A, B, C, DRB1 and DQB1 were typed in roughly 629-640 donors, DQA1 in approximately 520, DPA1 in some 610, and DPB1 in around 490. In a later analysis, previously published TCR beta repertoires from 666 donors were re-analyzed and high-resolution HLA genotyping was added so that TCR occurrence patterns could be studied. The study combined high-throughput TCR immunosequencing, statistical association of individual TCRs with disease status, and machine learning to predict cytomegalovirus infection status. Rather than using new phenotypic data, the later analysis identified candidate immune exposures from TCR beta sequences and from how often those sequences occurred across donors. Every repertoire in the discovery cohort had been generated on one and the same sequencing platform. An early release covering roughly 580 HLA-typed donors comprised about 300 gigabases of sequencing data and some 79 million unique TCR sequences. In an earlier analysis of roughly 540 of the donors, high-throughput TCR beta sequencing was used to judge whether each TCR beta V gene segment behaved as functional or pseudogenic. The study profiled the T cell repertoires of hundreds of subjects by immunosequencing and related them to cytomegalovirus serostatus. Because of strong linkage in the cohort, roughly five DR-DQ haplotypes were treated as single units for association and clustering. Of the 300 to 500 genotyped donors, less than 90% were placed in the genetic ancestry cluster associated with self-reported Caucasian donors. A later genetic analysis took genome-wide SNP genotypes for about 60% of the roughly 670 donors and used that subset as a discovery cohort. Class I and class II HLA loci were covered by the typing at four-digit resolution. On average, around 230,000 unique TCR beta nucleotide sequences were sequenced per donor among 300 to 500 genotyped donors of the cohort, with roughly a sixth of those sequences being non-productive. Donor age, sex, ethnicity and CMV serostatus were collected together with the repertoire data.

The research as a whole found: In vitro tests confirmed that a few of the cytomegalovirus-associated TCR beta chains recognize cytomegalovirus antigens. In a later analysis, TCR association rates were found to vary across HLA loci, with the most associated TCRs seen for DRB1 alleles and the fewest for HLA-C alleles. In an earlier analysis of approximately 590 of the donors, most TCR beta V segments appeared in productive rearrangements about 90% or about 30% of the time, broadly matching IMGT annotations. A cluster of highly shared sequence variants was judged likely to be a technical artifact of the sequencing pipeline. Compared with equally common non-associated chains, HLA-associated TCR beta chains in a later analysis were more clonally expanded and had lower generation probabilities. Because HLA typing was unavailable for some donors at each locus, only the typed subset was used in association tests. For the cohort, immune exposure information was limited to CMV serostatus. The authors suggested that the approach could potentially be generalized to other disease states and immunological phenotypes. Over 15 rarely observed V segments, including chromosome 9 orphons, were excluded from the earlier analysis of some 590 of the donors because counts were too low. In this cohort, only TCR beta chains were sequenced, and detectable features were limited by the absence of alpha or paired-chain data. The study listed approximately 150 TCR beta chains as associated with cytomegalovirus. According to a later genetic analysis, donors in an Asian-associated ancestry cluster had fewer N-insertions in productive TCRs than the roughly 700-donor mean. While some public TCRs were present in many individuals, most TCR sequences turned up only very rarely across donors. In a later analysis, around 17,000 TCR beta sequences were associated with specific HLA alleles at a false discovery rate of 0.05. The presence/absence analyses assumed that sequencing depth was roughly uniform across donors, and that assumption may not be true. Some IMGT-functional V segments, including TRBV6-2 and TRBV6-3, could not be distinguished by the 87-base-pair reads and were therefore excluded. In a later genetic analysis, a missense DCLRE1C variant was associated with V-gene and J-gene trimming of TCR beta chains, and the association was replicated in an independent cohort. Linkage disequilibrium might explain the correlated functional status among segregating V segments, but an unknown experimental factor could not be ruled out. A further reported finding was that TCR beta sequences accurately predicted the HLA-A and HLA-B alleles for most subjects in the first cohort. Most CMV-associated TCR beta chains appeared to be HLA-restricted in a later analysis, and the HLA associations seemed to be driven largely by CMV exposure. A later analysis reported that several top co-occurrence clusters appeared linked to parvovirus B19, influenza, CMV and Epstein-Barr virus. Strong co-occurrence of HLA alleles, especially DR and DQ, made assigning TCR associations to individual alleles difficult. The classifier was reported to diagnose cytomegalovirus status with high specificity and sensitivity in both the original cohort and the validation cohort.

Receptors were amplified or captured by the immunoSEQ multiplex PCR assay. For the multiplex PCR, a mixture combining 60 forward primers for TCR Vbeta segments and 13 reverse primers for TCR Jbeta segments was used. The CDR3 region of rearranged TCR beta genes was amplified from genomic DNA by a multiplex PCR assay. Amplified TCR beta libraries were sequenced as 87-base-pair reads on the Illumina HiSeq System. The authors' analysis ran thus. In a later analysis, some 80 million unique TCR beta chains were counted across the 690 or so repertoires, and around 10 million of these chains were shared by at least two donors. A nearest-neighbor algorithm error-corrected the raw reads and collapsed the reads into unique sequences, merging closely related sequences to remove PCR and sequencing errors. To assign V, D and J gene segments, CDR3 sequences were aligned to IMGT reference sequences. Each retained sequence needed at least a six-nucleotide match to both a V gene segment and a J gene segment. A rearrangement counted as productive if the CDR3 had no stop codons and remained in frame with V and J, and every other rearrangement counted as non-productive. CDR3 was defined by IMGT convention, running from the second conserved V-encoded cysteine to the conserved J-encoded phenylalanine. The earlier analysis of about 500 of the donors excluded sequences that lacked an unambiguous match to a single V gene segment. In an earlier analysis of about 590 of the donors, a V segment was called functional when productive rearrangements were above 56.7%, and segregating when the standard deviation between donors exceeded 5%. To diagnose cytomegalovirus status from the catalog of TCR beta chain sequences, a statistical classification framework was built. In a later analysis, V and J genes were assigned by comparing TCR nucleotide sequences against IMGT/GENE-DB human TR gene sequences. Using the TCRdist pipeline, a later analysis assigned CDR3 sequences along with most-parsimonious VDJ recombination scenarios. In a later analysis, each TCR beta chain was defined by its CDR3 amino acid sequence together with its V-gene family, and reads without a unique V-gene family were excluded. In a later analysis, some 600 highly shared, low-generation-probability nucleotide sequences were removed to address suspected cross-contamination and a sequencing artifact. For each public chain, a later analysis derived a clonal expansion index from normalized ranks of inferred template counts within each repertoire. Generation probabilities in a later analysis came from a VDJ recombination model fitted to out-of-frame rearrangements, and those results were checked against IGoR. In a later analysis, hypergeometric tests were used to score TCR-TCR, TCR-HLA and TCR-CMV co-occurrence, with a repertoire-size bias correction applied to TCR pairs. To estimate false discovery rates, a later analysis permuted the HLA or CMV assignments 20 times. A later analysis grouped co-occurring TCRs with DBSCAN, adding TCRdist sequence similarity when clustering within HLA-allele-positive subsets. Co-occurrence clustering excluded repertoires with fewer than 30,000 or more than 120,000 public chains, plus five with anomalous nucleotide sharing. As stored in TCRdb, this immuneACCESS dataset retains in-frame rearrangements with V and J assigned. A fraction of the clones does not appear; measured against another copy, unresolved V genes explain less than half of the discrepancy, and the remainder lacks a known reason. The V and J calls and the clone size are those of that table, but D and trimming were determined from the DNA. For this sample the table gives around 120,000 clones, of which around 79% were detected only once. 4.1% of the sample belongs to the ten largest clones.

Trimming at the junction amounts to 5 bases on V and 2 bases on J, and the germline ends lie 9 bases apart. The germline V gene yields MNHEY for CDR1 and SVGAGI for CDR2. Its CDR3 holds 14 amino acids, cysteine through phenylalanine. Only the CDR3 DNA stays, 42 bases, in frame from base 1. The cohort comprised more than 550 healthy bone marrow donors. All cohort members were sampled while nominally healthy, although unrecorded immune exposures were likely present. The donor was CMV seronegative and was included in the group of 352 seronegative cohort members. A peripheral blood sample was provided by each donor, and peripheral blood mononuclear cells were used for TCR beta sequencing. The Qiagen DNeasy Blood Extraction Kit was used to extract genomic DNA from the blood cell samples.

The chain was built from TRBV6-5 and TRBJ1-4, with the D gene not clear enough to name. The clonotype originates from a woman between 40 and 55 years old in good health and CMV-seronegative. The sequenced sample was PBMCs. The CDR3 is CASSRGWTNEKLFF. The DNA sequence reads TGTGCCAGCAGTAGAGGGTGGACTAATGAAAAACTGTTTTTT.